Described below is a single T cell receptor (beta chain) sequence and its context. These data belong to a study of cytomegalovirus exposure and HLA in healthy donors. Both 60 Vbeta primers and 13 Jbeta primers went into the PCR. Libraries were prepared by immunoSEQ multiplex PCR; TCRdb keeps only in-frame clonotypes and omits some of them. The table has around 100,000 clones, roughly 73% seen once. V dropped 0 bases and J dropped 5 bases, with 14 bases sitting between them. The CDR3 contains 15 residues. Germline CDR1 is MNHEY and CDR2 is SVGAGI. The receptor comes from a woman under 40 in good health and CMV-seronegative. The material sequenced was PBMCs. The chain carries TRBV6-5 and TRBJ2-7; D might be TRBD2 (5 bases). DNA for the CDR3: TGTGCCAGCAGTTACTCGAACCGGGGAAGGGACGAGCAGTACTTC. It specifies CASSYSNRGRDEQYF.